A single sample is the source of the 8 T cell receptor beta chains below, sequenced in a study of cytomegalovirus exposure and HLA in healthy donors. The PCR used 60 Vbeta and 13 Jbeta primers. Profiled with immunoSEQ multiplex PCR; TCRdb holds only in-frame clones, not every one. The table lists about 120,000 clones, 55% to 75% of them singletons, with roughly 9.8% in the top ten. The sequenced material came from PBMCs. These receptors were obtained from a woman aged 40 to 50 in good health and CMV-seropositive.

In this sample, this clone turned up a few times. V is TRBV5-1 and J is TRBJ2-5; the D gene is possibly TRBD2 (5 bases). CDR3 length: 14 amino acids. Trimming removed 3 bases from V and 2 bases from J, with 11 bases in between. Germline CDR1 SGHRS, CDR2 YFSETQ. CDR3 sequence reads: CASSSGRNQETQYF. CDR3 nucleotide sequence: TGCGCCAGCAGCTCGGGAAGAAATCAAGAGACCCAGTACTTC.

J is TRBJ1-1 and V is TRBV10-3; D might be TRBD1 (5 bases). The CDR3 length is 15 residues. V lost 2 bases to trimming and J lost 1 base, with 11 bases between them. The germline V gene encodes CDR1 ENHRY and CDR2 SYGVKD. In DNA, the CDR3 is TGTGCCATCAGTGAGAGGCAGGGAGGGAACACTGAAGCTTTCTTT. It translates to CAISERQGGNTEAFF.

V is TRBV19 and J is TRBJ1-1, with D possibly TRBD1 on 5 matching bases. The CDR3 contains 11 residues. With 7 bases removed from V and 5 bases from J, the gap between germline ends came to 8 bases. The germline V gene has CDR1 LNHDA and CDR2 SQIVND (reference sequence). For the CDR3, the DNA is TGTGCCAGTAATCGGGGGACTGAAGCTTTCTTT. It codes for CASNRGTEAFF.

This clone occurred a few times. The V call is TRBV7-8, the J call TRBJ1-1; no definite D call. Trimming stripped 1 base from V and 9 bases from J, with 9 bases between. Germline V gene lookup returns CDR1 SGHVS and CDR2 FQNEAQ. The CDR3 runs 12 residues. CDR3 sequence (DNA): TGTGCCAGCAGCTTAGTGGAGGGCCAAGCTTTCTTT. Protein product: CASSLVEGQAFF.

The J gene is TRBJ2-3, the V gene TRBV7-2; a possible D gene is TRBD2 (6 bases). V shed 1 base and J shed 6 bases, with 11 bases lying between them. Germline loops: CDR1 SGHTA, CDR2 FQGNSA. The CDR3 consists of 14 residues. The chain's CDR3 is CASSLGGRKDTQYF. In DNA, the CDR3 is TGTGCCAGCAGCTTAGGGGGGAGGAAGGATACGCAGTATTTT.

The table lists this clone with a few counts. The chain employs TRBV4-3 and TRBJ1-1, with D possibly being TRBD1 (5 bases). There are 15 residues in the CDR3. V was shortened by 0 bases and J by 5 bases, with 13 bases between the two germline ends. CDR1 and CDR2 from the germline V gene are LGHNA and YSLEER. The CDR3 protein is CASSQDDSVGTEAFF. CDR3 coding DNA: TGCGCCAGCAGCCAAGACGACAGCGTGGGGACTGAAGCTTTCTTT.

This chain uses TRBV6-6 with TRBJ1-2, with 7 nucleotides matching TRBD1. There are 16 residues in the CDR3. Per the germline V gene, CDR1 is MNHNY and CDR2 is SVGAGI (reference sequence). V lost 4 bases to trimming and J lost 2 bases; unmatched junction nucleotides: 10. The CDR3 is CASSSRQGSPNYGYTF. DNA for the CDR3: TGTGCCAGCAGTTCCCGACAGGGAAGTCCGAACTATGGCTACACCTTC.

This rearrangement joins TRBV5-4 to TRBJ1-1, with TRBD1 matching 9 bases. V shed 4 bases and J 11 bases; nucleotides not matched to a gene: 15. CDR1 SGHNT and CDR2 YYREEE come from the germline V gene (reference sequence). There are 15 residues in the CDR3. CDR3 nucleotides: TGTGCCAGCAGCCTCGACTCCGGGACAGGGTTTGGGGCTTTCTTT. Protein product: CASSLDSGTGFGAFF.